This T cell receptor beta chain was retrieved from a study of OX40 agonist ivuxolimab in advanced cancers. Study at large: Partial responses occurred in three patients (one hepatocellular carcinoma, two cutaneous melanoma).

As to this clone: The antigen is undetermined.

The CDR3 extends over 13 amino acids. V was trimmed by 6 bases and J by 3 bases, leaving 12 bases between them. Germline-derived CDR1 and CDR2 are SGHRS and YFSETQ. Whole-study results and caveats: Relative to CD4+ cells, CD8+ T cells on average had more expanded clones. CD4+ and CD8+ blood T cells expanded clonally by week 6 at 0.1 to 3.0 mg/kg.

Clones were sequenced by immunoSEQ multiplex PCR, and TCRdb holds only the in-frame ones, with some missing. The table shows about 32,000 clones, with roughly 80% occurring only once. This sequence originates from an adult with an advanced solid tumor such as melanoma, head and neck, liver or kidney cancer. The genes are TRBV5-1 and TRBJ1-1; possibly TRBD1 for D (5 bases). Here the sequenced sample was CD4+ or CD8+ T cells sorted from blood, taken in a trial of the OX40 agonist ivuxolimab. This CDR3 reads CASTNGGYTEAFF. Here the CDR3 DNA reads TGCGCCAGCACCAACGGGGGGTACACTGAAGCTTTCTTT. The whole variable domain, filled in from reference TRBV5-1 and TRBJ1-1, reads KAGVTQTPRYLIKTRGQQVTLSCSPISGHRSVSWYQQTPGQGLQFLFEYFSETQRNKGNFPGRFSGRQFSNSRSEMNVSTLELGDSALYLCASTNGGYTEAFFGQGTRLTVV.